This T cell receptor beta chain is drawn from a study of OX40 agonist ivuxolimab in advanced cancers. For the study at large: Ivuxolimab is a fully human IgG2 antibody that activates OX40 (CD134).

Autoimmune disease history or systemic immunosuppression barred patients. Data came from immunoSEQ multiplex PCR; TCRdb stores just in-frame clones and leaves some out. The sample has some 7,000 clones, over 80% seen once. The source is an adult with an advanced solid tumor such as melanoma, head and neck, liver or kidney cancer. The source was CD4+ or CD8+ T cells sorted from blood, collected in a trial of the OX40 agonist ivuxolimab.

CDR3 in amino acids: CASSQAPDFQETQYF. CDR3 bases: TGCGCCAGCAGCCAAGCCCCGGACTTCCAAGAGACCCAGTACTTC. This chain links TRBV4-1 with TRBJ2-5; D perhaps matches TRBD2 (5 bases). The CDR3 has 15 residues. Germline lookup yields CDR1 MGHRA and CDR2 YSYEKL. V was cut by 1 base and J by 1 base, with 10 bases left in between.